A selection of T cell receptor beta chains follows, all from one sample in a study of blood T cells in healthy people across ages. TCRdb used MiXCR to reprocess the 5' RACE reads, holding one entry per CDR3 protein. The sample lists about 780,000 distinct CDR3 sequences, about half occurring once. What was sequenced was blood. These receptors all stem from a man at least 80 years old in good health. Both conserved end residues are part of each CDR3. A D gene is named only where the DNA matches it firmly. Some rows have no size entry. The others give once, few or many, or a class for an expanded clone.

few	TRBV6-1	.	TRBJ1-6	TGTGCCAGCGGAAAAAGGGAAGATTCACCCCTCCACTTT	CASGKREDSPLHF
few	TRBV20-1	TRBD1	TRBJ2-7	TGCAGTGCTAGGGGGCCTACAGGGGACGAGCAGTACTTC	CSARGPTGDEQYF
.	TRBV6-4	TRBD2	TRBJ2-5	TGTGCCAGCAGTGACTCGACTAGCGGGAGTGAGCAGTACTTC	CASSDSTSGSEQYF
.	TRBV7-9	.	TRBJ2-1	TGTGCCAGCAGAGGGGGGGCCTATGAGCAGTTCTTC	CASRGGAYEQFF
.	TRBV24-1	TRBD2	TRBJ2-4	TGTGCCACCAGTGATCCGGGACTAGCGGGTGGCTTAGCCAAAAACGTTCAGTACTTC	CATSDPGLAGGLAKNVQYF
few	TRBV29-1	TRBD1	TRBJ2-7	TGCAGCGTACGGGACAGTGCCTACGAGCAGTACTTC	CSVRDSAYEQYF
.	TRBV20-1	TRBD2	TRBJ2-5	TGCAGTGCTAGAAGCAGCGGGGGGACGAGAGAGCAGTACTTC	CSARSSGGTREQYF
.	TRBV3-1	TRBD2	TRBJ2-7	TGTGCCAGCAGCCCAAGTGATCTAGCGGGGGTCGAGCAGTACTTC	CASSPSDLAGVEQYF
.	TRBV6-2/TRBV6-3	TRBD1	TRBJ2-3	TGTGCCAGCACTCAGGCGGAGGGGACAGGGGCAGATACGCAGTATTTT	CASTQAEGTGADTQYF
.	TRBV29-1	.	TRBJ1-2	TGCAGCGTTGAAGATCCTTTAGTAGGGGGGTACTATGGCTACACCTTC	CSVEDPLVGGYYGYTF
.	TRBV28	.	TRBJ1-6	TGTGCCAGCAGATACCCAGGGGCGAAGGATTCACCCCTCCACTTT	CASRYPGAKDSPLHF
.	TRBV2	.	TRBJ2-7	TGTGCCAGCAGTTATATCTCAGGACCCTACAATGAGCAGTACTTC	CASSYISGPYNEQYF
.	TRBV20-1	TRBD2	TRBJ2-1	TGCAGTGCTAGGAAGACTAGCGGCTACAATGAGCAGTTCTTC	CSARKTSGYNEQFF
few	TRBV27	.	TRBJ2-6	TGTGCCACTTCGACACCGATACCGACAGAGCCGGGGGCCAACGTCCTGACTTTC	CATSTPIPTEPGANVLTF
.	TRBV28	.	TRBJ1-5	TGTGCCAGCATTACTACGAAAGTGGGTATTCGCAATCAGCCCCAGCATTTT	CASITTKVGIRNQPQHF
.	TRBV3-1	TRBD1	TRBJ2-7	TGTGCCAGCAGCCAACGGACAGGGGGCGTCTACGAGCAGTACTTC	CASSQRTGGVYEQYF
many	TRBV7-3	TRBD2	TRBJ2-3	TGTGCCAGCAGCCCCAGCGGGAGAGCAGATACGCAGTATTTT	CASSPSGRADTQYF
.	TRBV27	TRBD1	TRBJ1-2	TGTGCCAGCAGCCCCCTTTTCGAGACAGGGGTCCCCCTTAACTATGGCTACACCTTC	CASSPLFETGVPLNYGYTF
.	TRBV6-5	TRBD1	TRBJ1-5	TGTGCCAGCAGATCAGGGGGGGATCAGCCCCAGCATTTT	CASRSGGDQPQHF
many	TRBV20-1	TRBD2	TRBJ2-7	TGCAGTGCTAGAAAGGCGGGAGTAAATCACGAGCAGTACTTC	CSARKAGVNHEQYF
few	TRBV4-2	TRBD2	TRBJ2-3	TGTGCCAGCAGCCAACCGACTAGCGGGATGAAAGATACGCAGTATTTT	CASSQPTSGMKDTQYF
.	TRBV2	.	TRBJ2-3	TGTGCCAGCAGTGAAGCCCCAAGACCAGATACGCAGTATTTT	CASSEAPRPDTQYF
.	TRBV24-1	.	TRBJ2-1	TGTGCCACCAGTGTCCGACTTTCCGGGACCTCCTACAATGAGCAGTTCTTC	CATSVRLSGTSYNEQFF
.	TRBV4-2	.	TRBJ2-6	TGTGCCAGCAGCCAAGCGATTGGGGACTCTGGGGCCAACGTCCTGACTTTC	CASSQAIGDSGANVLTF
.	TRBV4-3	.	TRBJ1-2	TGCGCCAGCAGCCAAGTAGGACAGCGTCAAGGGAAAATCGGTGGCTACACCTTC	CASSQVGQRQGKIGGYTF
many	TRBV4-3	TRBD2	TRBJ2-3	TGCGCCAGCAGCCAAGACGGTCTTTACCAGTTAGCGGGGGGTAGCACAGATACGCAGTATTTT	CASSQDGLYQLAGGSTDTQYF
few	TRBV5-6	.	TRBJ1-2	TGTGCCAGCAGCGTGGGGAGGAGGACCACTAACTATGGCTACACCTTC	CASSVGRRTTNYGYTF
.	TRBV12-3/TRBV12-4	.	TRBJ2-7	TGTGCCAGCAGTCAGGGACGAGCGAGAGCATACGAGCAGTACTTC	CASSQGRARAYEQYF
few	TRBV3-1	.	TRBJ1-1	TGTGCCAGCAGCCGGAGGGACGGAACCACTGAAGCTTTCTTT	CASSRRDGTTEAFF
few	TRBV29-1	.	TRBJ2-3	TGCAGCGTTGAAGAAAGGTCTGCGGCCAGCACAGATACGCAGTATTTT	CSVEERSAASTDTQYF
.	TRBV7-2	TRBD2	TRBJ2-7	TGTGCCAGCAGCTTACCGCGGGAGGGTAGCGAGCAGTACTTC	CASSLPREGSEQYF
.	TRBV28	TRBD1	TRBJ2-7	TGTGCCAGCACCCTACGGCGACAGGGACGCTACGAGCAGTACTTC	CASTLRRQGRYEQYF
.	TRBV30	.	TRBJ2-7	TGTGCCTGGAGCTATAGCAGCAGAATCCACGAGCAGTACTTC	CAWSYSSRIHEQYF
few	TRBV28	TRBD2	TRBJ2-2	TGTGCCAGCAGGATAGCGGGAGTCGGGGAGCTGTTTTTT	CASRIAGVGELFF
.	TRBV7-3	.	TRBJ2-5	TGTGCCAGCAGCTTAACGTCCGCAGGGCCCCAAGAGACCCAGTACTTC	CASSLTSAGPQETQYF
few	TRBV3-1	TRBD2	TRBJ2-7	TGTGCCAGCAGCCGGACTAGCGGGAGACTTTCCTACAATGAGCAGTACTTC	CASSRTSGRLSYNEQYF
.	TRBV28	.	TRBJ1-2	TGTGCCAGCGTAAACGCGGGCAGCCGGTTTAACTATGGCTACACCTTC	CASVNAGSRFNYGYTF
.	TRBV12-3/TRBV12-4	.	TRBJ1-2	TGTGCCAGCAGTTTACGCAGGGACAACGGCTACACCTTC	CASSLRRDNGYTF
many	TRBV5-6	.	TRBJ2-3	TGTGCCAGCAGCGCCGCCGGGACGGGCAATACGCAGTATTTT	CASSAAGTGNTQYF
.	TRBV2	.	TRBJ2-3	TGTGCCAGCAGGATGGATCCAGGGTCAGATACGCAGTATTTT	CASRMDPGSDTQYF
.	TRBV9	TRBD1	TRBJ2-2	TGTGCCAGCTCGGGACAGAGCCTTACCGGGGAGCTGTTTTTT	CASSGQSLTGELFF
.	TRBV11-3	TRBD1	TRBJ2-5	TGTGCCAGCAGCCCCGGGACAGGGGGATTGGAGACCCAGTACTTC	CASSPGTGGLETQYF
few	TRBV6-2/TRBV6-3	TRBD2	TRBJ2-7	TGTGCCAGCAGTTACGAGAGCGGGAGAGGGGTCACCTACGAGCAGTACTTC	CASSYESGRGVTYEQYF
many	TRBV29-1	.	TRBJ2-6	TGCAGCGCTGGAAGGGGGTCTGGGGCCAACGTCCTGACTTTC	CSAGRGSGANVLTF
.	TRBV7-6	TRBD2	TRBJ2-3	TGTGCCGGCAGCTCTACTAGCGGTCAGAGCACAGATACGCAGTATTTT	CAGSSTSGQSTDTQYF